At least ten counts were recorded for the clone carrying this TCR beta chain. Its specificity is not known. This record belongs to a study of T cells in Graves' hyperthyroidism and ophthalmopathy. Findings and limits, study-wide: From stable hyperthyroidism, ophthalmopathy was set apart by a 13 V-J model.

RNA transcripts were the template for amplifying TCR beta CDR3 regions. Researchers ran a first-round RT-PCR on the TCR CDR3 using the HTBI primer set. Via MiXCR, TCRdb re-called the multiplex PCR reads, giving one row per CDR3 protein. The table includes under 750,000 distinct CDR3 sequences, around 20% detected once. V was cut by 2 bases and J by 5 bases, with 12 bases left in between. CDR3 length equals 13 residues. Germline-derived CDR1 and CDR2 are DFQATT and SNEGSKA (reference sequence). Material for sequencing was blood. The source of this sequence is a woman in her fifties or sixties with Graves' hyperthyroidism that later progressed to Graves' ophthalmopathy. The rearrangement joins TRBV20-1 to TRBJ2-5, with D unclear. The CDR3, as DNA: TGCAGTGCTAGATCTGGGGTTAGGGAGACCCAGTACTTC. Translating gives CSARSGVRETQYF.